These 18 T cell receptor beta chains came from one sample sequenced in a study of cytomegalovirus exposure and HLA in healthy donors. Primers included in the PCR were 60 Vbeta and 13 Jbeta primers. Here immunoSEQ multiplex PCR was the method, and the copy in TCRdb shows in-frame clones only, minus some. The data show about 120,000 clones, about 10% seen once. The sample consisted of PBMCs. The receptors were sampled from a woman between 18 and 29 years old in good health and CMV-seropositive.

This clone was detected only a few times. V is TRBV6-5 and J is TRBJ1-2; 7 bases are shared with TRBD1. CDR1 is MNHEY and CDR2 is SVGAGI in the germline V gene. The CDR3 spans 15 residues. The V gene end was trimmed by 5 bases and the J gene end by 4 bases; junction bases not matched to a gene: 10. CDR3 sequence (DNA): TGTGCCAGCAGTCAGAGACAGGGTGGAAGCTATGGCTACACCTTC. This translates into CASSQRQGGSYGYTF.

The gene calls are TRBV14 and TRBJ2-1, with a possible D match to TRBD2 (5 bases). The germline V gene encodes CDR1 SGHDN and CDR2 FVKESK. V gave up 1 base and J gave up 4 bases, with 11 bases separating them. The CDR3 length is 15 residues. The CDR3 DNA is TGTGCCAGCAGCCAAGGGGCGGGCCCTTACAATGAGCAGTTCTTC. Residues: CASSQGAGPYNEQFF. The whole variable domain, filled in from reference TRBV14 and TRBJ2-1, reads EAGVTQFPSHSVIEKGQTVTLRCDPISGHDNLYWYRRVMGKEIKFLLHFVKESKQDESGMPNNRFLAERTGGTYSTLKVQPAELEDSGVYFCASSQGAGPYNEQFFGPGTRLTVL.

In this sample, this clone turned up a few times. This chain connects TRBV6-6 to TRBJ2-5; 9 nucleotides match TRBD2. The CDR3 totals 14 residues. CDR1 and CDR2 from the germline V gene are MNHNY and SVGAGI (reference sequence). After removal of 5 bases from V and 1 base from J, the junction contained 2 bases not matched to a gene. CDR3 protein: CASSTSGLQETQYF. For the CDR3, the DNA is TGTGCCAGCAGTACTAGCGGGCTCCAAGAGACCCAGTACTTC.

This clone was found a few times. V usage is TRBV28 and J usage is TRBJ2-7; D is ambiguous. Germline V lookup: CDR1 MDHEN, CDR2 SYDVKM. The V end lost 6 bases, the J end lost 3 bases, and 9 bases lay between the germline ends. This CDR3 is 12 amino acids long. The CDR3 nucleotides are TGTGCCAGCAGGGGCATTCTCTACGAGCAGTACTTC. Residues: CASRGILYEQYF.

The chain employs TRBV11-2 and TRBJ2-2; TRBD2 aligns across 7 bases. The CDR3 length is 15 residues. Trimming cost V 6 bases and J 3 bases; bases outside gene matches: 7. Germline loops: CDR1 SGHAT, CDR2 FQNNGV. This chain's CDR3 is CASSFASGYTGELFF. In DNA form, the CDR3 reads TGTGCCAGCAGTTTCGCTAGCGGATACACCGGGGAGCTGTTTTTT.

This clone appeared a few times. The chain employs TRBV18 and TRBJ1-1; a possible D gene is TRBD1 (5 bases). Germline V gives CDR1 KGHSH, CDR2 LQKENI. V was trimmed by 2 bases and J by 4 bases, leaving 8 bases between them. There are 13 residues in the CDR3. CDR3: CASSPMGGTEAFF. The CDR3 region has the DNA TGTGCCAGCTCACCAATGGGGGGCACTGAAGCTTTCTTT.

The J gene is TRBJ2-1, the V gene TRBV27; 9 positions match TRBD2. With V trimmed by 6 bases and J by 7 bases, 4 bases remained unmatched. The CDR3 length is 13 residues. Germline CDR1 and CDR2: MNHEY and SMNVEV (reference sequence). CDR3 protein: CASSSAGGNEQFF. The DNA of the CDR3 is TGTGCCAGCAGCTCAGCGGGGGGTAATGAGCAGTTCTTC.

The genes are TRBV2 and TRBJ1-5, with a weak D call TRBD1 (5 bases). Germline V lookup: CDR1 SNHLY, CDR2 FYNNEI. This CDR3 contains 13 residues. Deletions cut 7 bases from V and 7 bases from J, with 14 bases between. The CDR3 DNA reads as TGTGCCAGCACTGGCAGGGATGACCAGCCCCAGCATTTT. It specifies CASTGRDDQPQHF.

The V and J genes are TRBV27 and TRBJ2-4; 7 nucleotides match TRBD1. The V and J ends lost 8 bases and 6 bases, in that order; junction bases with no gene match: 10. Germline-derived CDR1 and CDR2 are MNHEY and SMNVEV (reference sequence). This CDR3 has 14 amino acids. As DNA, the CDR3 is TGTGCCAGCCGACCACAGGGGCCTTTAAACATTCAGTACTTC. Its protein product is CASRPQGPLNIQYF.

The sample holds a few counts of this clone. V usage is TRBV5-1 and J usage is TRBJ1-1; 7 nucleotides align to TRBD1. This CDR3 spans 14 amino acids. Germline lookup yields CDR1 SGHRS and CDR2 YFSETQ. Germline trimming cut 4 bases from V and 8 bases from J; bases unmatched to any gene: 11. This CDR3 is CASSRNQQGSEAFF. The DNA of the CDR3 is TGCGCCAGCAGCCGGAATCAACAGGGGTCCGAAGCTTTCTTT.

Only a few counts were recorded for this clone. The chain links TRBV28 to TRBJ2-1; 7 bases agree with TRBD2. The CDR3 runs 12 residues. The V segment lost 2 bases and the J segment 10 bases; nucleotides outside the gene matches: 2. The germline V gene has CDR1 MDHEN and CDR2 SYDVKM. The CDR3 loop reads CASSLPSGEQFF. The DNA for the CDR3 is TGTGCCAGCAGTTTACCTAGCGGAGAGCAGTTCTTC. The variable domain in full, completed from reference TRBV28 and TRBJ2-1, reads DVKVTQSSRYLVKRTGEKVFLECVQDMDHENMFWYRQDPGLGLRLIYFSYDVKMKEKGDIPEGYSVSREKKERFSLILESASTNQTSMYLCASSLPSGEQFFGPGTRLTVL.

The CDR3 DNA reads TGTGCCAGCAGCGTAGCTACGGGAGTAAAGCAGTACTTC. Amino acid sequence: CASSVATGVKQYF. The genes are TRBV9 and TRBJ2-7; D is perhaps TRBD2 (6 bases). Between the trimmed V and J ends, which lost 0 bases and 8 bases, there was a span of 12 bases. Germline V gene lookup returns CDR1 SGDLS and CDR2 YYNGEE. This CDR3 spans 13 amino acids.

This clone was found once. The V and J genes are TRBV6-1 and TRBJ2-1; 7 bases are a match to TRBD1. Germline CDR1 MNHNS, CDR2 SASEGT. The length of the CDR3 is 15 residues. V shed 4 bases and J 1 base; nucleotides not matched to a gene: 4. The CDR3 sequence is CASSGRDSSYNEQFF. CDR3 DNA sequence: TGTGCCAGCAGTGGCCGGGACAGTTCCTACAATGAGCAGTTCTTC.

The V call is TRBV7-9, the J call TRBJ1-1; D might be TRBD1 (6 bases). The CDR3 extends over 15 amino acids. V was pared by 5 bases and J by 3 bases, with 16 bases between. The germline CDR1 and CDR2 sequences are SEHNR and FQNEAQ (reference sequence). The CDR3 region has the DNA TGTGCCAGCAGCCCGGGTGGTGGACAGCACACTGAAGCTTTCTTT. Protein: CASSPGGGQHTEAFF. The full variable domain, rest sourced from reference TRBV7-9 and TRBJ1-1, is DTGVSQNPRHKITKRGQNVTFRCDPISEHNRLYWYRQTLGQGPEFLTYFQNEAQLEKSRLLSDRFSAERPKGSFSTLEIQRTEQGDSAMYLCASSPGGGQHTEAFFGQGTRLTVV.

The chain has TRBV6-1 and TRBJ2-7, with unresolved D. Germline loops: CDR1 MNHNS, CDR2 SASEGT. The CDR3 covers 13 residues. The V end lost 1 base, the J end lost 7 bases, and 11 bases lay between the germline ends. CDR3 coding DNA: TGTGCCAGCAGTGAAGGTGGCCCGAGGGAGCAGTACTTC. The encoded protein is CASSEGGPREQYF.

For this clone: In the same sample, other DNA sequences code for this CDR3. V gene TRBV6-5 combines with J gene TRBJ2-7, with a tentative D call TRBD1 (5 bases). The CDR3 is 13 residues long. Germline V gene sequence: CDR1 MNHEY, CDR2 SVGAGI. V was cut by 5 bases and J by 2 bases, with 10 bases left in between. The CDR3 region has the DNA TGTGCCAGCAGTAGGGGTTCTACCTACGAGCAGTACTTC. Amino acid sequence: CASSRGSTYEQYF.

In its sample, this clone was seen a few times. The chain recombines TRBV19 with TRBJ1-1, with TRBD1 matching over 8 bases. Germline CDR1 is LNHDA and CDR2 is SQIVND (reference sequence). The CDR3 is 13 amino acids. V gave up 3 bases and J gave up 7 bases; unmatched junction bases: 4. The CDR3 nucleotides read TGTGCCAGTAGTATTGGACAGGGAATTGAAGCTTTCTTT. It encodes CASSIGQGIEAFF.

The rearrangement uses TRBV19 and TRBJ2-2; 11 bases agree with TRBD2. The CDR3 runs to 20 residues. Germline lookup yields CDR1 LNHDA and CDR2 SQIVND (reference sequence). Trimming took 1 base from V and 5 from J; bases not matched to a gene: 15. CDR3 residues: CASSIVAEGLAGQKTGELFF. The CDR3 DNA reads TGTGCCAGTAGTATAGTGGCTGAAGGACTAGCGGGTCAGAAGACCGGGGAGCTGTTTTTT.